The 18 T cell receptor beta chains in this list originate from one sample, sequenced in a study of cytomegalovirus exposure and HLA in healthy donors. Primers: 60 Vbeta forward and 13 Jbeta reverse. Data came from immunoSEQ multiplex PCR; TCRdb stores just in-frame clones and leaves some out. Found here are about 130,000 clones; the top ten clones hold 1.7%. The sample comprised PBMCs. These receptor sequences come from a man between 18 and 35 years old in good health and CMV-seronegative.

The chain employs TRBV9 and TRBJ2-2; perhaps TRBD2 as D (6 bases). The CDR3 totals 16 residues. Germline-derived CDR1 and CDR2 are SGDLS and YYNGEE. V was trimmed by 0 bases and J by 5 bases, leaving 14 bases between them. CDR3 coding DNA: TGTGCCAGCAGCGTAGCCCCGGGGAGGCTTACCGGGGAGCTGTTTTTT. Translation: CASSVAPGRLTGELFF.

A note on this clone: An end of the junction differs from the germline gene, which may be a read error. The chain employs TRBV7-7 and TRBJ2-7; 7 nucleotides align to TRBD2. CDR1 is SSHAT, CDR2 FNYEAQ, per germline (reference sequence). This CDR3 region has 15 residues. The CDR3 here is CASSPGRGLNYEQYF. CDR3 nucleotides: TGTGCTAGCAGCCCGGGGAGGGGCCTTAACTACGAGCAGTACTTC.

In DNA form, the CDR3 reads TGCAGCGTCGAGGGAGCGTTAAGCTCCTACAATGAGCAGTTCTTC. Translating gives CSVEGALSSYNEQFF. This chain joins TRBV29-1 and TRBJ2-1; TRBD2 might be the D (5 bases). Trimming left V 6 bases short and J 0 bases short, with 15 bases between. The CDR3 runs 15 residues. In germline, CDR1 is SQVTM, CDR2 ANQGSEA.

The chain combines TRBV25-1 with TRBJ2-7; 8 bases agree with TRBD1. The CDR3 is 13 residues long. After removal of 4 bases from V and 6 bases from J, the junction contained 5 bases not matched to a gene. Germline V gene sequence: CDR1 MGHDK, CDR2 SYGVNS. The CDR3 region has the DNA TGTGCCAGCAGTGTACCACAGGGGGGCGAGCAGTACTTC. It specifies CASSVPQGGEQYF.

V and J are TRBV5-5 and TRBJ1-2, with D tentatively TRBD1 (6 bases). The germline gives CDR1 SGHKS, CDR2 YYEKEE (reference sequence). V was pared by 6 bases and J by 4 bases, with 13 bases between. CDR3 length: 13 amino acids. The CDR3 region has the DNA TGTGCCAGCATTCAGGGGTCCGCCTATGGCTACACCTTC. Translated, it gives CASIQGSAYGYTF.

This chain uses TRBV27 with TRBJ1-2; TRBD1 might be the D (5 bases). Germline CDR1 MNHEY, CDR2 SMNVEV (reference sequence). The CDR3 is made up of 19 amino acids. Trimming left V 0 bases short and J 0 bases short, with 20 bases between. CDR3 DNA: TGTGCCAGCAGTTTATCCGCCGGGGGAGGGTTTAGGACTAACTATGGCTACACCTTC. Its protein is CASSLSAGGGFRTNYGYTF.

J is TRBJ2-7 and V is TRBV15, with 11 bases matching TRBD1. CDR1 is LNHNV and CDR2 is YYDKDF in the germline V gene (reference sequence). J lost 7 bases, V lost 5 bases, and 7 bases had no gene match. CDR3 length: 14 residues. Written as DNA, the CDR3 is TGTGCCACCAGCGAGCGGACAGGGGGCCCGGAGCAGTACTTC. Its protein product is CATSERTGGPEQYF.

For the CDR3, the DNA is TGCAGCGTTCTGACTAGCGGGAGTGACGAGCAGTACTTC. Translating it yields CSVLTSGSDEQYF. This rearrangement joins TRBV29-1 to TRBJ2-7; 12 positions match TRBD2. The CDR3 runs 13 residues. Germline trimming cut 5 bases from V and 5 bases from J; bases unmatched to any gene: 4. Germline V lookup: CDR1 SQVTM, CDR2 ANQGSEA.

The V and J genes are TRBV14 and TRBJ2-2, with a weak D call TRBD2 (5 bases). CDR1 and CDR2 from the germline V gene are SGHDN and FVKESK. This CDR3 is built from 15 residues. Trimming took 5 bases from V and 4 from J, leaving 14 bases between them. In nucleotides, the CDR3 is TGTGCCAGCAGCTTACACCGGGCGGGCACCGGGGAGCTGTTTTTT. It codes for CASSLHRAGTGELFF.

V usage is TRBV5-5 and J usage is TRBJ1-1, with D possibly TRBD1 on 6 matching bases. The CDR3 is 13 amino acids. The V gene's germline CDR1 is SGHKS and CDR2 YYEKEE (reference sequence). The V gene lost 2 bases and the J gene lost 3 bases, with 8 bases spanning the gap. CDR3 amino acids: CASSFKGDTEAFF. As DNA, the CDR3 is TGTGCCAGCAGCTTTAAGGGGGACACTGAAGCTTTCTTT.

This chain uses TRBV2 with TRBJ2-7; the match to TRBD1 covers 12 bases. The J segment lost 5 bases and the V segment lost 6 bases, leaving 8 bases of the junction unmatched. The CDR3 is 15 amino acids. Germline CDR1 SNHLY, CDR2 FYNNEI. The CDR3 DNA sequence: TGTGCCAGCAGACGAGGGACAGGGGGCTCTGACGAGCAGTACTTC. Amino acids: CASRRGTGGSDEQYF.

The J gene is TRBJ2-1, the V gene TRBV15; 9 bases line up with TRBD2. Germline CDR1 is LNHNV and CDR2 is YYDKDF (reference sequence). The V gene end was trimmed by 1 base and the J gene end by 3 bases; junction bases not matched to a gene: 1. The CDR3 covers 15 residues. The CDR3 DNA sequence: TGTGCCACCAGCAGAGCTAGCGGGAACTACAATGAGCAGTTCTTC. Translation gives CATSRASGNYNEQFF.

The gene calls are TRBV27 and TRBJ2-3; weak D call: TRBD1 (8 bases). V lost 4 bases and J lost 3, with 20 bases in between. CDR1 and CDR2 from the germline V gene are MNHEY and SMNVEV (reference sequence). The CDR3 contains 17 residues. Here the CDR3 DNA reads TGTGCCAGCAGTTCAATGAAAACAGGGGGGGGGACAGATACGCAGTATTTT. This gives the protein CASSSMKTGGGTDTQYF.

This sequence joins TRBV28 and TRBJ1-4; TRBD1 might be the D (5 bases). The CDR3 has 15 amino acids. Between the trimmed V and J ends, which lost 1 base and 3 bases, there was a span of 9 bases. Germline values: CDR1 MDHEN, CDR2 SYDVKM. Here the CDR3 reads CASSLSGGANEKLFF. In DNA, the CDR3 is TGTGCCAGCAGTTTATCAGGAGGGGCTAATGAAAAACTGTTTTTT.

This rearrangement joins TRBV5-6 to TRBJ1-5; D possibly corresponds to TRBD1 (5 bases). The CDR3 has 15 amino acids. Per the germline V gene, CDR1 is SGHDT and CDR2 is YYEEEE. The germline V and J ends were trimmed by 4 bases and 2 bases, with 13 bases remaining between them. This CDR3 reads CASSGRRGRNQPQHF. CDR3 DNA: TGTGCCAGCAGCGGCCGGAGGGGACGCAATCAGCCCCAGCATTTT. Full variable domain (missing parts from reference TRBV5-6 and TRBJ1-5): DAGVTQSPTHLIKTRGQQVTLRCSPKSGHDTVSWYQQALGQGPQFIFQYYEEEERQRGNFPDRFSGHQFPNYSSELNVNALLLGDSALYLCASSGRRGRNQPQHFGDGTRLSIL.

This chain links TRBV5-1 with TRBJ1-3; D might be TRBD1 (5 bases). Trimming cost V 1 base and J 0 bases, with 8 bases left between them. Per germline, CDR1 SGHRS and CDR2 YFSETQ. CDR3 length: 15 residues. The CDR3 is CASSLWDYSGNTIYF. CDR3 nucleotide sequence: TGCGCCAGCAGCTTGTGGGACTACTCTGGAAACACCATATATTTT.

As DNA, the CDR3 is TGTGCCAGCAGTGACCGACAGTTTTCACCCCTCCACTTT. It translates to CASSDRQFSPLHF. V usage is TRBV25-1 and J usage is TRBJ1-6; a possible D gene is TRBD1 (5 bases). Germline lookup yields CDR1 MGHDK and CDR2 SYGVNS. The CDR3 is made up of 13 amino acids. V was cut by 3 bases and J by 9 bases, with 9 bases left in between. Full variable domain (remainder filled in from reference TRBV25-1 and TRBJ1-6): EADIYQTPRYLVIGTGKKITLECSQTMGHDKMYWYQQDPGMELHLIHYSYGVNSTEKGDLSSESTVSRIRTEHFPLTLESARPSHTSQYLCASSDRQFSPLHFGNGTRLTVT.

The chain is built from TRBV9 and TRBJ2-1, with D tentatively TRBD2 (5 bases). Trimming left V 3 bases short and J 6 bases short, with 13 bases between. Germline CDR1 and CDR2: SGDLS and YYNGEE. The CDR3 consists of 14 residues. The CDR3 protein is CASSASRFGNEQFF. The CDR3 bases are TGTGCCAGCAGCGCTAGCAGGTTCGGCAATGAGCAGTTCTTC.